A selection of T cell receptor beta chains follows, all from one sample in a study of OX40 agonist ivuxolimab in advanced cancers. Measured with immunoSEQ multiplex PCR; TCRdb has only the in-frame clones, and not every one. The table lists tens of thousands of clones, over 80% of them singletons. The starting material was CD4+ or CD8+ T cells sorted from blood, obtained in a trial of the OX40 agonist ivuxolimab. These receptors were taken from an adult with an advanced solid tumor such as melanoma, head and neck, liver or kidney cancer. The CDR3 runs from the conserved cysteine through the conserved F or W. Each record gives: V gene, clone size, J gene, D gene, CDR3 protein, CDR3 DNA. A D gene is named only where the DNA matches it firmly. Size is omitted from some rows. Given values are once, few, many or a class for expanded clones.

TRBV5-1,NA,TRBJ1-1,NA,CASSLGATGNTEAFF,TGCGCCAGCAGCTTGGGCGCCACAGGGAACACTGAAGCTTTCTTT
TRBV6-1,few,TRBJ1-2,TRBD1,CASTPGGTDYGYTF,TGTGCCAGCACCCCCGGGGGGACAGACTATGGCTACACCTTC
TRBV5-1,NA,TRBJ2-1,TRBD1,CASSLGQGAGEQFF,TGCGCCAGCAGCTTGGGACAGGGGGCAGGTGAGCAGTTCTTC
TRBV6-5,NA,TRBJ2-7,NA,CASSYSTQGTYEQYF,TGTGCCAGCAGTTACTCGACGCAGGGCACCTACGAGCAGTACTTC
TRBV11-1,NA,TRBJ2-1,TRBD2,CASSGHPRLAGYEQFF,TGTGCCAGCAGCGGTCACCCGAGACTAGCAGGCTATGAGCAGTTCTTC
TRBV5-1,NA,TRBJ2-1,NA,CASRRQESSYNEQFF,TGCGCCAGCAGACGACAGGAAAGCTCCTACAATGAGCAGTTCTTC
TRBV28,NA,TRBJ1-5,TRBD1,CASSLSGGTVLYSNQPQHF,TGTGCCAGCAGTCTCTCCGGTGGGACAGTGCTATATAGCAATCAGCCCCAGCATTTT
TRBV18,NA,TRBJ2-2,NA,CASSPLAPANTGELFF,TGTGCCAGCTCACCACTTGCTCCCGCGAACACCGGGGAGCTGTTTTTT
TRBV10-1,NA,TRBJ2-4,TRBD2,CATRGLAGLAKNIQYF,TGCGCCACCAGAGGACTAGCGGGATTAGCCAAAAACATTCAGTACTTC
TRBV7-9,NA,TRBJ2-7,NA,CASSLGDEQYF,TGTGCCAGCAGCTTAGGAGACGAGCAGTACTTC
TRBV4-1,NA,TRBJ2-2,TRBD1,CASSQDPWTGSGELFF,TGCGCCAGCAGCCAAGATCCCTGGACAGGATCCGGGGAGCTGTTTTTT
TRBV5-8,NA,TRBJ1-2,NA,CASSFGTAINYGYTF,TGTGCCAGCAGCTTTGGGACGGCAATTAACTATGGCTACACCTTC
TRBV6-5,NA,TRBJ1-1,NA,CASNSGARVTEAFF,TGTGCCAGCAACTCGGGCGCCCGGGTAACTGAAGCTTTCTTT
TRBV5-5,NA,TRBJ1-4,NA,CASSPGGVTNEKLFF,TGTGCCAGCAGCCCGGGTGGGGTTACTAATGAAAAACTGTTTTTT
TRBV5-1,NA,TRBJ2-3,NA,CASSLATGVLSDTQYF,TGCGCCAGCAGCTTGGCCACGGGAGTTTTGTCAGATACGCAGTATTTT
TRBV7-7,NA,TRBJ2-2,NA,CASSLAKGSGELFF,TGTGCCAGCAGCTTAGCTAAGGGGTCCGGGGAGCTGTTTTTT
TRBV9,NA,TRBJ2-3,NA,CASSVGGAGDTQYF,TGTGCCAGCAGCGTAGGTGGGGCTGGAGATACGCAGTATTTT
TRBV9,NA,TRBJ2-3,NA,CASSVMGGFTDTQYF,TGTGCCAGCAGCGTAATGGGGGGATTCACAGATACGCAGTATTTT
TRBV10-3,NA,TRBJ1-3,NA,CAISEWGGYNSGNTIYF,TGTGCCATCAGTGAGTGGGGGGGTTACAACTCTGGAAACACCATATATTTT
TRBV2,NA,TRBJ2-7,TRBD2,CASAGGRESEQYF,TGTGCCAGCGCGGGGGGGAGGGAGAGCGAGCAGTACTTC
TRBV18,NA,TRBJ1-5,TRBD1,CASSGQGGNQPQHF,TGTGCCAGCTCAGGACAGGGTGGCAATCAGCCCCAGCATTTT
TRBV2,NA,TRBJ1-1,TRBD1,CASSIQGVDTEAFF,TGTGCCAGCAGTATACAGGGGGTGGACACTGAAGCTTTCTTT
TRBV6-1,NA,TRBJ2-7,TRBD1,CASSEGGTGVGYEQYF,TGTGCCAGCAGTGAAGGTGGGACAGGGGTGGGGTACGAGCAGTACTTC
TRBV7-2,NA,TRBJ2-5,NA,CASRPTQEETQYF,TGTGCCAGCAGACCTACGCAGGAAGAGACCCAGTACTTC
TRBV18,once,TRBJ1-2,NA,CASSPTSNANYGYTF,TGTGCCAGCTCACCAACCTCTAACGCTAACTATGGCTACACCTTC
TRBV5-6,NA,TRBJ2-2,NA,CASSLASGELFF,TGTGCCAGCAGCTTGGCTTCCGGGGAGCTGTTTTTT
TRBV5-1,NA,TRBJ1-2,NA,CASSLGASYGYTF,TGCGCCAGCAGCTTGGGTGCCAGCTATGGCTACACCTTC
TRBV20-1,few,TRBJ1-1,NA,CRGGNTEAFF,TGCAGGGGGGGGAACACTGAAGCTTTCTTT
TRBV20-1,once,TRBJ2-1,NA,CSASSNNEQFF,TGCAGTGCTAGCTCTAACAATGAGCAGTTCTTC
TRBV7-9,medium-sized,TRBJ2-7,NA,CASSLSFGGHEQYF,TGTGCCAGCAGCTTATCGTTTGGGGGTCACGAGCAGTACTTC
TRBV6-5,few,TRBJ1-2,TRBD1,CASSYRTGAVGYTF,TGTGCCAGCAGTTACCGGACAGGGGCTGTCGGCTACACCTTC
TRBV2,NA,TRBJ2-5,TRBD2,CASRSLAGGQETQYF,TGTGCCAGCAGATCCCTAGCGGGAGGCCAAGAGACCCAGTACTTC
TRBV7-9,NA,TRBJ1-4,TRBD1,CASSLAGQRNEKLFF,TGTGCCAGCAGCTTAGCGGGACAGAGAAATGAAAAACTGTTTTTT
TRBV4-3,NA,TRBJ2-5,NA,CASSQDLTEQETQYF,TGCGCCAGCAGCCAAGATTTAACAGAACAAGAGACCCAGTACTTC
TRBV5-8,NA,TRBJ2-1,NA,CASSPPTGLSYNEQFF,TGTGCCAGCAGCCCACCCACAGGGCTTTCCTACAATGAGCAGTTCTTC
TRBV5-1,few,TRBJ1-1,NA,CASSLVQRNEAFF,TGCGCCAGCAGCTTGGTACAGAGAAATGAAGCTTTCTTT
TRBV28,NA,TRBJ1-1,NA,CASSLARTEAFF,TGTGCCAGCAGTTTGGCGAGGACTGAAGCTTTCTTT
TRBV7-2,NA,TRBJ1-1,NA,CASSSGWNTEAFF,TGTGCCAGCAGCTCCGGGTGGAACACTGAAGCTTTCTTT
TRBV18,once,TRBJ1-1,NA,CASSPSSWNTEAFF,TGTGCCAGCTCACCTTCCAGTTGGAACACTGAAGCTTTCTTT
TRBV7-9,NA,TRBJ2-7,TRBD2,CASSRLAGGPGEQYF,TGTGCCAGCAGCCGGCTAGCGGGAGGGCCGGGGGAGCAGTACTTC
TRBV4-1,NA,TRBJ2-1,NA,CASTASGRTYNEQFF,TGCGCCAGCACCGCGAGTGGTCGGACCTACAATGAGCAGTTCTTC
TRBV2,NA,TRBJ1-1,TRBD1,CASSVTGSVTEAFF,TGTGCCAGCAGCGTGACAGGGAGTGTCACTGAAGCTTTCTTT
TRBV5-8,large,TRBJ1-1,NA,CASSSGQFGTEAFF,TGTGCCAGCAGCTCTGGACAGTTCGGGACTGAAGCTTTCTTT
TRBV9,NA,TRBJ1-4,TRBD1,CASSEEDRGTEKLFF,TGTGCCAGCAGCGAGGAAGACAGGGGCACTGAAAAACTGTTTTTT
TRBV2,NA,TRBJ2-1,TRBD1,CATGGQGVYNEQFF,TGTGCCACGGGTGGGCAGGGGGTCTACAATGAGCAGTTCTTC
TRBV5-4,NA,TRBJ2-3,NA,CASSLEITDTQYF,TGTGCCAGCAGCCTGGAAATCACAGATACGCAGTATTTT
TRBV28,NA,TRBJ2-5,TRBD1,CASARGYPESTQYF,TGTGCCAGCGCCAGGGGGTATCCGGAATCGACCCAGTACTTC
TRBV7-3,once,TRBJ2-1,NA,CASSLYAGANNEQFF,TGTGCCAGCAGCTTATATGCAGGGGCCAACAATGAGCAGTTCTTC